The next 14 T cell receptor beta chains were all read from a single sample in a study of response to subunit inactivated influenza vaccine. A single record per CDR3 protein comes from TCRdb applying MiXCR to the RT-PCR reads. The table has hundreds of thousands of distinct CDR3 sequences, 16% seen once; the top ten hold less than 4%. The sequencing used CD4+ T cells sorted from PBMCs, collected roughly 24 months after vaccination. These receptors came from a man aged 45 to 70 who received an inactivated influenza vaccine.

The CDR3 DNA reads as TGCAGCGTTGGGACTTTCGGGACAGGGTTGTACGAGCAGTACTTC. Protein sequence: CSVGTFGTGLYEQYF. V and J are TRBV29-1 and TRBJ2-7; 9 bases align to TRBD1. The CDR3 sequence is 15 residues long. V was pared by 4 bases and J by 4 bases, with 11 bases of the junction left unmatched. Germline-derived CDR1 and CDR2 are SQVTM and ANQGSEA.

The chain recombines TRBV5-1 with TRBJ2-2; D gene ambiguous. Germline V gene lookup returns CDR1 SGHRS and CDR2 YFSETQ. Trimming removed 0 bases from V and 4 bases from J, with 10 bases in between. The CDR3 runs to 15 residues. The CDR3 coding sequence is TGCGCCAGCAGCTTGGACGTACTTGGCACCGGGGAGCTGTTTTTT. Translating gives CASSLDVLGTGELFF.

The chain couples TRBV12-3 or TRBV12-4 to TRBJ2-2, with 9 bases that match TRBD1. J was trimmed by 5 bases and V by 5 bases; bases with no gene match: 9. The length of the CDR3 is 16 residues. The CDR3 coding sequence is TGTGCCAGCAGTGGAGGACAGGGGATATCGACCGGGGAGCTGTTTTTT. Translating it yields CASSGGQGISTGELFF.

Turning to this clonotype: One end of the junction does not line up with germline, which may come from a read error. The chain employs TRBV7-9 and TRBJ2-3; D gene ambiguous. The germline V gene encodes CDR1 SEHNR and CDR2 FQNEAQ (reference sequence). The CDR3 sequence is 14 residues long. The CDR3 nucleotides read TGTGCCAGCAGTTTAGGAGCTCGCACAGATACGCAGTATTTT. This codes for CASSLGARTDTQYF.

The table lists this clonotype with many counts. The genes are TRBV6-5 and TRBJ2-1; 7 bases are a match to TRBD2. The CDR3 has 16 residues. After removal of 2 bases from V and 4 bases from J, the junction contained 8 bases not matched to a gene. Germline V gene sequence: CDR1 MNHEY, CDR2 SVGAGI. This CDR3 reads CASSYGSSGKYNEQFF. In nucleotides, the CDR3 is TGTGCCAGCAGTTACGGGTCTAGCGGAAAATACAATGAGCAGTTCTTC.

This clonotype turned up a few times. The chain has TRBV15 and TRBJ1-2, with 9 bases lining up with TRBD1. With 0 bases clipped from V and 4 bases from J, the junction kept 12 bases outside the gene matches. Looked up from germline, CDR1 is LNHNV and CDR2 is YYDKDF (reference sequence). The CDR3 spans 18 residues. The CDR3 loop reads CATSRDKYPGQGSYGYTF. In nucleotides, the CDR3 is TGTGCCACCAGCAGAGATAAATACCCGGGACAGGGCTCCTATGGCTACACCTTC.

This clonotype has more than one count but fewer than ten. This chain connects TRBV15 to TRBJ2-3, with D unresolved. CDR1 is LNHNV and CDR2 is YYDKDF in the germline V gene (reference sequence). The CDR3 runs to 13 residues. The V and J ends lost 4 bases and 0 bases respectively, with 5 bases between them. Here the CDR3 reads CATSIGSTDTQYF. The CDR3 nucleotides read TGTGCCACCAGCATCGGTAGCACAGATACGCAGTATTTT.

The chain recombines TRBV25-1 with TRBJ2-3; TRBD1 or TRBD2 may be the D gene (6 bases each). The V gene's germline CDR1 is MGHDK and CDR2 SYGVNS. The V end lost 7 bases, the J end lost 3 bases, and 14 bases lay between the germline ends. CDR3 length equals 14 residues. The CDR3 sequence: CASKGRTVTDTQYF. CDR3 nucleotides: TGTGCCAGCAAGGGGAGGACAGTTACAGATACGCAGTATTTT.

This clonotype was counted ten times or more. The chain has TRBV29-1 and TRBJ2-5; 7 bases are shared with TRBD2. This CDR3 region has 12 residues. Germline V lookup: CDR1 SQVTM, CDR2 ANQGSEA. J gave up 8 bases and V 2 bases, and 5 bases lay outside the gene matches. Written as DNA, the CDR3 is TGCAGCGTTGAAACTAGCGCGGTAACCCAGTACTTC. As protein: CSVETSAVTQYF.

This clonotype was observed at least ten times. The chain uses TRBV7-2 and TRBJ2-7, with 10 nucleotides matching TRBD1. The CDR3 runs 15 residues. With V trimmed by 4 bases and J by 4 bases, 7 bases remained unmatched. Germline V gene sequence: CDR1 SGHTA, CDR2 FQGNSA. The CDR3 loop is CASSSRQGAVYEQYF. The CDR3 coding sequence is TGTGCCAGCAGCTCCAGACAGGGGGCGGTTTACGAGCAGTACTTC.

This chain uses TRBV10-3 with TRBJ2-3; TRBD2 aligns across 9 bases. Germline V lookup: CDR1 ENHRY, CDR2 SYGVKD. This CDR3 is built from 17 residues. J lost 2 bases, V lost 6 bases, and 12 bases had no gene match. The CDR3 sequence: CAIRGVYLAGNTDTQYF. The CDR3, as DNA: TGTGCCATCAGAGGGGTGTATCTAGCGGGGAACACAGATACGCAGTATTTT.

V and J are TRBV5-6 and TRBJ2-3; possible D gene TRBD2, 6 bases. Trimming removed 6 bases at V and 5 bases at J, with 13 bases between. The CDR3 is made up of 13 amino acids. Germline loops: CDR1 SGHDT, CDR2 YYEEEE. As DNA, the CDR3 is TGTGCCAGCACGGAGGGAGCCCGAGATACGCAGTATTTT. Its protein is CASTEGARDTQYF. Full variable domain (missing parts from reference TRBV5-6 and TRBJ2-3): DAGVTQSPTHLIKTRGQQVTLRCSPKSGHDTVSWYQQALGQGPQFIFQYYEEEERQRGNFPDRFSGHQFPNYSSELNVNALLLGDSALYLCASTEGARDTQYFGPGTRLTVL.

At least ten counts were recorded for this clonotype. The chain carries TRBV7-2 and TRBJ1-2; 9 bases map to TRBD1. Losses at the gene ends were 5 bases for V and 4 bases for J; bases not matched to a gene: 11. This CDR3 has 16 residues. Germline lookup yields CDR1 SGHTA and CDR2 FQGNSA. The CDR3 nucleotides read TGTGCCAGCAGCCCGAACAGGGGGCGCATTAGCTATGGCTACACCTTC. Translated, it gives CASSPNRGRISYGYTF.

CDR3 nucleotide sequence: TGTGCCAGCAGCGCTTACTTGACAGATATTTATGGCTACACCTTC. Translated, it gives CASSAYLTDIYGYTF. The V gene is TRBV11-2, the J gene TRBJ1-2; the D gene is possibly TRBD1 (5 bases). V lost 5 bases and J 5 bases, leaving 18 bases between the germline ends. Looked up from germline, CDR1 is SGHAT and CDR2 is FQNNGV. CDR3 size: 15 residues.